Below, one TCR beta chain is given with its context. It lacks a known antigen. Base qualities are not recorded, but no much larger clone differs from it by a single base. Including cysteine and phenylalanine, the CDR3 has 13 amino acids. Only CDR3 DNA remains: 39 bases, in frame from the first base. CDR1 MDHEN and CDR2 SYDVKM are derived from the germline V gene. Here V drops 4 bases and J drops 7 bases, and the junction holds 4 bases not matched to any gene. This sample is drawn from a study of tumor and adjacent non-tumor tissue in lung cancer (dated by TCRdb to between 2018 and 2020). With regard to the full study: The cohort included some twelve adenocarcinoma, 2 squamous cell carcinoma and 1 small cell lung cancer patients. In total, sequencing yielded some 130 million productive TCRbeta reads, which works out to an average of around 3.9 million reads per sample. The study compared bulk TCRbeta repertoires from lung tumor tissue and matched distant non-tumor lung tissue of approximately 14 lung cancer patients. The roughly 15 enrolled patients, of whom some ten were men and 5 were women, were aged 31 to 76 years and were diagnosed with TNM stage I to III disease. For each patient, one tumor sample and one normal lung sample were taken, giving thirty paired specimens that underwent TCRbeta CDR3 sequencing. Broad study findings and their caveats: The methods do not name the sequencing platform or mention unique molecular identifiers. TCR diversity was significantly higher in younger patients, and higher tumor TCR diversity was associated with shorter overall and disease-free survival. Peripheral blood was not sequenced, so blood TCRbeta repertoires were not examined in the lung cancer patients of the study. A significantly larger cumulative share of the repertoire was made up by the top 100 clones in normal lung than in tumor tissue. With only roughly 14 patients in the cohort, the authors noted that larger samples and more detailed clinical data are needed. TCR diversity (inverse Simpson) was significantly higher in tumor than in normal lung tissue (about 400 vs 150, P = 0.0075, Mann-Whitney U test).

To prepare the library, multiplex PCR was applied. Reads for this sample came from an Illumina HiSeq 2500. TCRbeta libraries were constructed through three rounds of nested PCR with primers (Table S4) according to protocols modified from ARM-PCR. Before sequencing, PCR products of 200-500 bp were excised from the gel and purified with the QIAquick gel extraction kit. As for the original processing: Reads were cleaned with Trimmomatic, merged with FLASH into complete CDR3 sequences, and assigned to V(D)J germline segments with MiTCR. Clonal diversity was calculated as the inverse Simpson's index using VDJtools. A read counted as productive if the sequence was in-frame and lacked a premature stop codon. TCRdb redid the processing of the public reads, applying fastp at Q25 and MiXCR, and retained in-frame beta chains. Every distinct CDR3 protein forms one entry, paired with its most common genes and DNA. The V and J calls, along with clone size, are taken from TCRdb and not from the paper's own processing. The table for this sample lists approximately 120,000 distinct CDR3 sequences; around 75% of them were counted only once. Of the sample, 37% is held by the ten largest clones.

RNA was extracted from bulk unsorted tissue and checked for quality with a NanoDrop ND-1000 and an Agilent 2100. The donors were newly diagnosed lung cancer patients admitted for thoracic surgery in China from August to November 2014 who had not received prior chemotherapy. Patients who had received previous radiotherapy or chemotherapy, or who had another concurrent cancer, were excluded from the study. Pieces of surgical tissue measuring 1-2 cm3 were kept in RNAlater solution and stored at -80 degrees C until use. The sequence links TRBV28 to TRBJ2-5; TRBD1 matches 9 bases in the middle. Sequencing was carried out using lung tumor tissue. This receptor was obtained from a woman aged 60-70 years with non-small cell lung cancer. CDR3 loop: CASSWTGEGTQYF. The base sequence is TGTGCCAGCAGTTGGACAGGGGAGGGGACCCAGTACTTC.